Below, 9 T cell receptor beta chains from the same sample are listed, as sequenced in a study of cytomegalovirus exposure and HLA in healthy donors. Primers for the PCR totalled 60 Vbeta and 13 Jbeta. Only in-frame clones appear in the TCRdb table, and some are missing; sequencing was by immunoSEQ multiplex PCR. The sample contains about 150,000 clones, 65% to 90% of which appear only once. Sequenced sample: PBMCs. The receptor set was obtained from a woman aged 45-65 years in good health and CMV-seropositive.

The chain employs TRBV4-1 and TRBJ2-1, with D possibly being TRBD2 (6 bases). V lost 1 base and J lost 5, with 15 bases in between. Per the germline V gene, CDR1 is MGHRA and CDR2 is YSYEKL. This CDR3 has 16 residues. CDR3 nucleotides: TGCGCCAGCAGCCAAGGTCTCGGGACTCCCCACAATGAGCAGTTCTTC. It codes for CASSQGLGTPHNEQFF.

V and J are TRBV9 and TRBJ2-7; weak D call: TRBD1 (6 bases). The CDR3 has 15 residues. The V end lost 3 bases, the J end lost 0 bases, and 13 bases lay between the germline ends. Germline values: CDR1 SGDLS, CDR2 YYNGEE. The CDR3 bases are TGTGCCAGCAGCGCTGGGACACAGAGCTCCTACGAGCAGTACTTC. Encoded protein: CASSAGTQSSYEQYF.

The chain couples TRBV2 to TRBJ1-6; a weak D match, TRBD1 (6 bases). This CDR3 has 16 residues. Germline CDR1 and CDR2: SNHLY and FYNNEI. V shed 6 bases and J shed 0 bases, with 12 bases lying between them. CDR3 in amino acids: CASRDQGSSYNSPLHF. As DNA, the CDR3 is TGTGCCAGCAGGGACCAGGGGAGCTCCTATAATTCACCCCTCCACTTT.

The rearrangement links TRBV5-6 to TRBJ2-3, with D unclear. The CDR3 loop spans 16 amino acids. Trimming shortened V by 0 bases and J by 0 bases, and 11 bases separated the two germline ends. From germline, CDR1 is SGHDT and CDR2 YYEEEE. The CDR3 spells CASSLGNTVSTDTQYF. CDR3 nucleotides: TGTGCCAGCAGCTTGGGGAATACAGTTAGCACAGATACGCAGTATTTT.

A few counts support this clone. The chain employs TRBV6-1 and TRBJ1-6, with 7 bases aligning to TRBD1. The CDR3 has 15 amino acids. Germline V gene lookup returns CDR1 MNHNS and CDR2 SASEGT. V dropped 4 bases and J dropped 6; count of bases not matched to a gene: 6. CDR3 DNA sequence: TGTGCCAGCAGTGCGGACGACAGGGTTAATTCACCCCTCCACTTT. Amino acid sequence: CASSADDRVNSPLHF.

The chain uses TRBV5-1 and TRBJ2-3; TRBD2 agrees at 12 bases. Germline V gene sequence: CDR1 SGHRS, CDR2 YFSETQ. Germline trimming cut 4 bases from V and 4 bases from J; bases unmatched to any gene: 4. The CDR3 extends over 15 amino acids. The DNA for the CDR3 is TGCGCCAGCAGCCCTAGCGGGGGGGCCCCAGATACGCAGTATTTT. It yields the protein CASSPSGGAPDTQYF.

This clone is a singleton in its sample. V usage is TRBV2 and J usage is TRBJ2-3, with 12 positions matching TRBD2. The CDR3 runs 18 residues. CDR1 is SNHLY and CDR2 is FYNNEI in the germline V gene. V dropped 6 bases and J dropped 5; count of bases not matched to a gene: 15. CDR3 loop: CASRRRLAGGPSGDTQYF. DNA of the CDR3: TGTGCCAGCAGAAGGCGGCTAGCGGGGGGGCCGTCTGGAGATACGCAGTATTTT.

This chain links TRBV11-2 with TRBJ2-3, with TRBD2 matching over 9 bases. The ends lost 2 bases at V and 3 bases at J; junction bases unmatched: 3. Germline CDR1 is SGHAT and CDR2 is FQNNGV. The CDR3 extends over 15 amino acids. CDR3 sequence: CASSLLLAGTDTQYF. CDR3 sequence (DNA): TGTGCCAGCAGCTTATTGCTAGCGGGGACAGATACGCAGTATTTT.

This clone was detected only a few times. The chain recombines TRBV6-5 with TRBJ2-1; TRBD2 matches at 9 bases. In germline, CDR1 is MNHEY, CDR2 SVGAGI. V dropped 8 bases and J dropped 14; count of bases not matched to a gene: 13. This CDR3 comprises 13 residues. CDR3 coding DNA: TGTGCCAGCTGCGCGCGTGCGGGGGGGCGGAAGTTCTTC. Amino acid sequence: CASCARAGGRKFF.